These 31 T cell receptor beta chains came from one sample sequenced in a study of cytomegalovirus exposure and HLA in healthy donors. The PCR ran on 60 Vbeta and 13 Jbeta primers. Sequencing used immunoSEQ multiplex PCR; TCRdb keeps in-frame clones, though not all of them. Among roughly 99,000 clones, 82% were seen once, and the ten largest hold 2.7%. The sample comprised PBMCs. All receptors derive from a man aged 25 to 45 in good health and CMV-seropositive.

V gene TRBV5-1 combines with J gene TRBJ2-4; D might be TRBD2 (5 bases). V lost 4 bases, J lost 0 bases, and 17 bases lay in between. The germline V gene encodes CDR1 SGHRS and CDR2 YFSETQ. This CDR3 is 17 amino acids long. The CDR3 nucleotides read TGCGCCAGCAGCGGGAGCACAGTTCCTCAAGCCAAAAACATTCAGTACTTC. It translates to CASSGSTVPQAKNIQYF. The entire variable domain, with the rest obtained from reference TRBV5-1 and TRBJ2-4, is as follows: KAGVTQTPRYLIKTRGQQVTLSCSPISGHRSVSWYQQTPGQGLQFLFEYFSETQRNKGNFPGRFSGRQFSNSRSEMNVSTLELGDSALYLCASSGSTVPQAKNIQYFGAGTRLSVL.

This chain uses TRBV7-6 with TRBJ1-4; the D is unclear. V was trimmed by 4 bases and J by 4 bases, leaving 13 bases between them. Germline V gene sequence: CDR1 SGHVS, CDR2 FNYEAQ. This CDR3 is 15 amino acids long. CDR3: CASSSVRDFNEKLFF. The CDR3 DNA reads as TGTGCCAGCAGCTCAGTCCGGGATTTTAATGAAAAACTGTTTTTT.

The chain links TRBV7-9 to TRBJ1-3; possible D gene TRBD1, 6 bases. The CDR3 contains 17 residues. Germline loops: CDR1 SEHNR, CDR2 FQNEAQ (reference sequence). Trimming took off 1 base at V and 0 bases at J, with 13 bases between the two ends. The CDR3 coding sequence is TGTGCCAGCAGCTTAGGGTGGTACAGGGACTCTGGAAACACCATATATTTT. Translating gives CASSLGWYRDSGNTIYF.

Written as DNA, the CDR3 is TGTGCCAGCAGCTCCCCTGGGGACAGGGGGCCTCAAGAGACCCAGTACTTC. Protein: CASSSPGDRGPQETQYF. J is TRBJ2-5 and V is TRBV7-9, with 12 bases lining up with TRBD1. J was trimmed by 2 bases and V by 4 bases; bases with no gene match: 8. The CDR3 sequence is 17 residues long. Germline CDR1 is SEHNR and CDR2 is FQNEAQ (reference sequence).

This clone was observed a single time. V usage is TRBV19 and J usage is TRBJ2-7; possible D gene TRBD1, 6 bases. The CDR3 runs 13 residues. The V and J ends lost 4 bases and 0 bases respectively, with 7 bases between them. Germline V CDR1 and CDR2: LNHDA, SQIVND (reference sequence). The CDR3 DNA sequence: TGTGCCAGTAGTAGACAGGCCTCCTACGAGCAGTACTTC. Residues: CASSRQASYEQYF.

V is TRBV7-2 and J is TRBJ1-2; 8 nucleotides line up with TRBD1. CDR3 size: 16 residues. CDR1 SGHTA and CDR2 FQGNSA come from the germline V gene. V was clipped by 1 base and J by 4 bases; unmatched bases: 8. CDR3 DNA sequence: TGTGCCAGCAGCTTAGGCGGGACAGGAATCTCCTATGGCTACACCTTC. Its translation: CASSLGGTGISYGYTF.

CDR3: CASSNFNGTGIQETQYF. CDR3 nucleotide sequence: TGTGCCAGCAGCAATTTCAATGGAACGGGAATCCAAGAGACCCAGTACTTC. The chain employs TRBV21-1 and TRBJ2-5; the listed D gene, TRBD2, was not tested against the DNA. TRBV21-1 is given as a pseudogene. CDR3 length: 17 amino acids.

The CDR3 is CASSPRGGETQYF. The CDR3 DNA reads as TGTGCCAGCAGCCCCCGTGGAGGAGAGACCCAGTACTTC. The chain links TRBV7-2 to TRBJ2-5; maybe TRBD2 (5 bases). The V end was cut by 5 bases, the J end by 4 bases, with 11 bases between. The CDR3 length is 13 residues. Germline V CDR1 and CDR2: SGHTA, FQGNSA.

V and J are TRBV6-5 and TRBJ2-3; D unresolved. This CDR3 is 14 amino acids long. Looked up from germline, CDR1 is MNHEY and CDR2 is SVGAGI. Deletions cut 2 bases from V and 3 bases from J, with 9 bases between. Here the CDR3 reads CASSYGQVTDTQYF. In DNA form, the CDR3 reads TGTGCCAGCAGTTACGGGCAAGTTACAGATACGCAGTATTTT.

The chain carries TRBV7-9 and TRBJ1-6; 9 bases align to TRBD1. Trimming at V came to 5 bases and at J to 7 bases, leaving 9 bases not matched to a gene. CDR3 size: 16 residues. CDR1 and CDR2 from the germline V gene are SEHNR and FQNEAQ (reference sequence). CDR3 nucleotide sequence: TGTGCCAGCAGCCCCCGGGGGGGACAGGGAAATTCACCCCTCCACTTT. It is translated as CASSPRGGQGNSPLHF. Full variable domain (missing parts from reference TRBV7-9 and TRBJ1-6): DTGVSQNPRHKITKRGQNVTFRCDPISEHNRLYWYRQTLGQGPEFLTYFQNEAQLEKSRLLSDRFSAERPKGSFSTLEIQRTEQGDSAMYLCASSPRGGQGNSPLHFGNGTRLTVT.

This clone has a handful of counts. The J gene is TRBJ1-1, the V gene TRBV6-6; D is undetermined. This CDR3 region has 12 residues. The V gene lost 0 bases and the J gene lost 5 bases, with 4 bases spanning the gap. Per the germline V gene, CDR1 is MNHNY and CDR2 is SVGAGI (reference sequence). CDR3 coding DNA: TGTGCCAGCAGTTACTCCCCGACTGAAGCTTTCTTT. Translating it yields CASSYSPTEAFF.

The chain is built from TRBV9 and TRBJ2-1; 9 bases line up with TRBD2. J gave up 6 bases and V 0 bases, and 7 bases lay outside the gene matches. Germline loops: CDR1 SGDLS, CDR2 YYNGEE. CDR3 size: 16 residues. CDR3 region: CASSVVAGAFTNEQFF. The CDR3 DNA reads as TGTGCCAGCAGCGTAGTAGCGGGGGCATTTACCAATGAGCAGTTCTTC.

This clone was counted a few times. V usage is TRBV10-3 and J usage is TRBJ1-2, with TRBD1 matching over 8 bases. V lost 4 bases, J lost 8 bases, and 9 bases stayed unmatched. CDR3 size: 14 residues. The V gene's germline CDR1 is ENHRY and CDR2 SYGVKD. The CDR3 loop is CAISADREVRGYTF. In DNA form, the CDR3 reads TGTGCCATCAGTGCGGACAGGGAGGTCCGCGGCTACACCTTC.

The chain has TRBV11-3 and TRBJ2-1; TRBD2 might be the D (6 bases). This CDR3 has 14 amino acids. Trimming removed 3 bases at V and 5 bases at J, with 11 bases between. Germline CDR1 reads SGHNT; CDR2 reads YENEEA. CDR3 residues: CASSFHRGNNEQFF. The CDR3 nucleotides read TGTGCCAGCAGCTTCCATCGGGGGAACAATGAGCAGTTCTTC. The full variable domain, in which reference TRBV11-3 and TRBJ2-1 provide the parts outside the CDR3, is EAGVVQSPRYKIIEKKQPVAFWCNPISGHNTLYWYLQNLGQGPELLIRYENEEAVDDSQLPKDRFSAERLKGVDSTLKIQPAELGDSAVYLCASSFHRGNNEQFFGPGTRLTVL.

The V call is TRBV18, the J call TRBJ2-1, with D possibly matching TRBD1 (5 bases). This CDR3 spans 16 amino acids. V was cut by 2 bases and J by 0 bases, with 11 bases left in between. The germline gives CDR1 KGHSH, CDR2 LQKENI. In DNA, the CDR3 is TGTGCCAGCTCACCAACAGGACAAGGCTCCTACAATGAGCAGTTCTTC. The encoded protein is CASSPTGQGSYNEQFF.

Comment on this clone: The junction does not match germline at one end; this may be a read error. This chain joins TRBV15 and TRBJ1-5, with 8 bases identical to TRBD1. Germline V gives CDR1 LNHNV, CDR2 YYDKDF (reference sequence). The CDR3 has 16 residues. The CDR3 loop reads CATGRAGQGSNQPQHF. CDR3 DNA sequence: TGTGCCACCGGCAGAGCTGGACAGGGAAGCAATCAGCCCCAGCATTTT.

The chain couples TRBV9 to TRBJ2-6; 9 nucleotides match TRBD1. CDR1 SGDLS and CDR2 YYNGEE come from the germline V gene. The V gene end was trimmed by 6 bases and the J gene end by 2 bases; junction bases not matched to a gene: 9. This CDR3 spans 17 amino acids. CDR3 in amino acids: CASKMTGGSTGANVLTF. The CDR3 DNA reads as TGTGCCAGCAAGATGACAGGGGGTTCGACTGGGGCCAACGTCCTGACTTTC. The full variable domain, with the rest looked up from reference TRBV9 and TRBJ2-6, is DSGVTQTPKHLITATGQRVTLRCSPRSGDLSVYWYQQSLDQGLQFLIQYYNGEERAKGNILERFSAQQFPDLHSELNLSSLELGDSALYFCASKMTGGSTGANVLTFGAGSRLTVL.

In nucleotides, the CDR3 is TGTGCCAGCAGGTCGGGACTAGCGGGGGGGGATACGCAGTATTTT. Translated: CASRSGLAGGDTQYF. This rearrangement joins TRBV2 to TRBJ2-3, with 16 bases matching TRBD2. V trimming: 6 bases; J trimming: 6 bases; junction bases outside the gene matches: 3. This CDR3 contains 15 residues. Germline CDR1 and CDR2: SNHLY and FYNNEI.

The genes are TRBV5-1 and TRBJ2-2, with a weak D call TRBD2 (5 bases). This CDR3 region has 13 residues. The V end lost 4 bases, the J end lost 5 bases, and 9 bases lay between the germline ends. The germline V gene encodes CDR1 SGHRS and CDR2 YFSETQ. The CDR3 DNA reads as TGCGCCAGCAGCCCGGGGTGGACCGGGGAGCTGTTTTTT. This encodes CASSPGWTGELFF.

CDR3 amino acids: CASSLGRRIRHEQYF. The DNA of the CDR3 is TGTGCCAGCAGTTTAGGTCGGCGGATTAGACACGAGCAGTACTTC. V is TRBV27 and J is TRBJ2-7; D is uncertain. The CDR3 has 15 amino acids. Deletions cut 2 bases from V and 5 bases from J, with 16 bases between. Germline assignment: CDR1 MNHEY and CDR2 SMNVEV (reference sequence).

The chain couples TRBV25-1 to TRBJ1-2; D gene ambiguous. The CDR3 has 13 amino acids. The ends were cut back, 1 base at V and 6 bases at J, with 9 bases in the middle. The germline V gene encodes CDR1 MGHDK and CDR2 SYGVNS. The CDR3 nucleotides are TGTGCCAGCAGTGAATTTCTAAAAGATGGCTACACCTTC. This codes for CASSEFLKDGYTF.

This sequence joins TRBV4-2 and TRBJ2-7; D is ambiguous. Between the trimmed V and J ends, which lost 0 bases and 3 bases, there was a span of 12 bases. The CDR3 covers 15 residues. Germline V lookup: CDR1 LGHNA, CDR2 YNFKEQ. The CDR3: CASSQDVNSIYEQYF. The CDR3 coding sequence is TGTGCCAGCAGCCAAGACGTAAACTCGATCTACGAGCAGTACTTC.

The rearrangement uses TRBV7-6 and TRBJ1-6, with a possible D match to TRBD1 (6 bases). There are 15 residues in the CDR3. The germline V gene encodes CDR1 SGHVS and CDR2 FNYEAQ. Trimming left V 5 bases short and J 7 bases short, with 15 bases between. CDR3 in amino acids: CASSQGRDGNSPLHF. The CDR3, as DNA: TGTGCCAGCAGCCAGGGGAGGGATGGGAATTCACCCCTCCACTTT.

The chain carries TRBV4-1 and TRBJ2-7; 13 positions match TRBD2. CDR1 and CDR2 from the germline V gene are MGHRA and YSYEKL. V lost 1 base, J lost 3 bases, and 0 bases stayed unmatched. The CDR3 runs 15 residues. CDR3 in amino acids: CASSQGLAGGYEQYF. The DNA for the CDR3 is TGCGCCAGCAGCCAAGGACTAGCGGGGGGCTACGAGCAGTACTTC.

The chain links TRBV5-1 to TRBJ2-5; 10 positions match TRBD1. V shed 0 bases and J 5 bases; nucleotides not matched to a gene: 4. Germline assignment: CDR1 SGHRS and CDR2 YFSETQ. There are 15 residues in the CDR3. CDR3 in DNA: TGCGCCAGCAGCTTGGGCGACAGGGGGCCGGAGACCCAGTACTTC. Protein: CASSLGDRGPETQYF.

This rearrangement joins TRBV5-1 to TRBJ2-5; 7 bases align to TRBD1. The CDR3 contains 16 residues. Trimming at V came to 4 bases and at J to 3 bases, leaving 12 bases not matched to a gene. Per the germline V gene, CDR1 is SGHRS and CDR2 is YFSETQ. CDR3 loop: CASSPMTGINEETQYF. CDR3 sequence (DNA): TGCGCCAGCAGCCCGATGACAGGGATTAACGAAGAGACCCAGTACTTC.

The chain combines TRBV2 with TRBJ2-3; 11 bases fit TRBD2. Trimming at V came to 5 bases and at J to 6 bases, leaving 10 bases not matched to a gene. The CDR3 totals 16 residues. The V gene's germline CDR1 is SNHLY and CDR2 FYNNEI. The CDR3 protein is CASSRFSGGARDTQYF. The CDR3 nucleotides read TGTGCCAGCAGTCGTTTTAGCGGGGGGGCGAGGGATACGCAGTATTTT.

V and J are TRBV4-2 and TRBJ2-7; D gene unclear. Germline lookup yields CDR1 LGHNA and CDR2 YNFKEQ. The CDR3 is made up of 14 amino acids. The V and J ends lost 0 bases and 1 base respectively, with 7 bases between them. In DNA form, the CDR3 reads TGTGCCAGCAGCCAAGATCGACTGTCCTACGAGCAGTACTTC. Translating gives CASSQDRLSYEQYF.

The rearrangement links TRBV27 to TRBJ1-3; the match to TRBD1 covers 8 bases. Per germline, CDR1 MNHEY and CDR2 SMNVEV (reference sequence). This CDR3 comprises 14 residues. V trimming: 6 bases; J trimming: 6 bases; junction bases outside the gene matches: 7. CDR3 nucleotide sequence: TGTGCCAGCAGCCCCAGGGGGCTCACAAACACCATATATTTT. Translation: CASSPRGLTNTIYF.

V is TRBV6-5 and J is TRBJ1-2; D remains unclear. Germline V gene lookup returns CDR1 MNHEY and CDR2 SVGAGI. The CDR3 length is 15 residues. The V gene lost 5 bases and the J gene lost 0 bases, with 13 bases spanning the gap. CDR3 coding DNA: TGTGCCAGCAGTACGGTCCTTTTCTCTAACTATGGCTACACCTTC. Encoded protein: CASSTVLFSNYGYTF.

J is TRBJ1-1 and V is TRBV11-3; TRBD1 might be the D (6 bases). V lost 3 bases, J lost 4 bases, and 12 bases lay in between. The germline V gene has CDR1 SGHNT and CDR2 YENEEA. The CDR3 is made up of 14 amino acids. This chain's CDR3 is CASSFYRVGTEAFF. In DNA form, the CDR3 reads TGTGCCAGCAGCTTCTACAGGGTGGGCACTGAAGCTTTCTTT.